The rows below give T cell receptor beta chains drawn from one sample of a study of T cell repertoires in cytomegalovirus infection. The antigens of these receptors remain unknown. Each CDR3 protein is one row after TCRdb ran MiXCR on the reads. The sample lists about 570,000 distinct CDR3 sequences, 40% occurring once. The specimen comprised cultured PBMCs, sampled from culture after CMV antigen stimulation. The receptors were gathered from a human donor in good health (CMV status not recorded). Some clones in this sample may be carry-over from other donors' samples. Both conserved end residues are part of each CDR3. A D gene is named only where the DNA matches it firmly. Size values are once, few and many counts, or a class for expanded clones, and some rows have none.

>TRBV10-2|few|TRBJ2-1|TRBD2
TGCGCCAGCAGTGACCTAGCGGGGGTCAATGAGCAGTTCTTC
CASSDLAGVNEQFF
>TRBV5-6|.|TRBJ1-2|TRBD1
TGTGCCAGCAGCTACGGGACAGCGGGCTATGGCTACACCTTC
CASSYGTAGYGYTF
>TRBV15|.|TRBJ2-7|TRBD2
TGTGCCACCAGCGTGGGACTAGCGGGGGGCGCCTCCTACGAGCAGTACTTC
CATSVGLAGGASYEQYF
>TRBV7-2|few|TRBJ2-7|.
TGTGCCAGCAGCTTAGTGAAGGGCGTCGAGCAGTACTTC
CASSLVKGVEQYF
>TRBV27|.|TRBJ1-5|TRBD1
TGTGCCAGCAGTTTATCAGCCCTGGACAGGGTGAGCTCCAATCAGCCCCAGCATTTT
CASSLSALDRVSSNQPQHF
>TRBV27|.|TRBJ2-5|.
TGTGCCAGCAGTCTTGTCGACAGGAGGGAAGAGACCCAGTACTTC
CASSLVDRREETQYF
>TRBV29-1|.|TRBJ2-1|.
TGCAGCGTTGCCAGTTACCTTAATGAGCAGTTCTTC
CSVASYLNEQFF
>TRBV7-2|few|TRBJ1-1|.
TGTGCCAGCAGCTTAGCAATGGGGTACCTGAACACTGAAGCTTTCTTT
CASSLAMGYLNTEAFF
>TRBV6-1|few|TRBJ1-3|.
TGTGCCAGCACGTCTGCGTCTGGAAACACCATATATTTT
CASTSASGNTIYF
>TRBV20-1|many|TRBJ1-4|TRBD1
TGCAGTGCTATCTCCGGGACAGGGCTTGGGAAACTGTTTTTT
CSAISGTGLGKLFF
>TRBV11-2|.|TRBJ2-7|.
TGTGCCAGCACCACTCAGGCCGTAGGGTTCGACTCCTACGAGCAGTACTTC
CASTTQAVGFDSYEQYF
>TRBV6-6|.|TRBJ2-2|.
TGTGCCAGCACCTTCGGACAACAACCAGGGGAGCTGTTTTTT
CASTFGQQPGELFF
>TRBV2|.|TRBJ2-7|.
TGTGCCAGCAGTTACGACCGAATTAGCTCCTACGAGCAGTACTTC
CASSYDRISSYEQYF
>TRBV7-6|many|TRBJ1-4|.
TGTGCCAGCACTCCGGCGGGGGCAACTAATGAAAAACTGTTTTTT
CASTPAGATNEKLFF
>TRBV20-1|.|TRBJ2-5|TRBD2
TGCAGTGCTAGTCTCCGGGGGGTGGACTTC
CSASLRGVDF
>TRBV7-2|.|TRBJ1-1|.
TGTGCCAGCAGCTTAATAAGTAGTGGCCTGAACACTGAAGCTTTCTTT
CASSLISSGLNTEAFF
>TRBV7-2|few|TRBJ2-1|.
TGTGCCAGCAGCTCTGAATCGGATTACAATGAGCAGTTCTTC
CASSSESDYNEQFF
>TRBV20-1|.|TRBJ2-7|.
TGCAGTGCCCAGGGGGGACTAGGAGCCTACGAGCAGTACTTC
CSAQGGLGAYEQYF
>TRBV6-2/TRBV6-3|.|TRBJ1-1|.
TGTGCCAGCAGTTACCCTAAAGCGGGCGGGGAGCTGAACACTGAAGCTTTCTTT
CASSYPKAGGELNTEAFF
>TRBV3-1|.|TRBJ2-5|TRBD2
TGTGCCAGCAGCCCCGACGACGCGGGAGTAAGAGAGACCCAGTACTTC
CASSPDDAGVRETQYF
>TRBV5-1|.|TRBJ2-7|.
TGCGCCAGCAGCCTAGGACAGCCCCAACTCTACGAGCAGTACTTC
CASSLGQPQLYEQYF
>TRBV7-2|.|TRBJ1-4|.
TGTGCCAGCAGCTCAAGGCCGGGGCGGACCAATGAAAAACTGTTTTTT
CASSSRPGRTNEKLFF
>TRBV7-9|.|TRBJ1-1|.
TGTGCCAGCACCCTGGGGGGGAACACTGAAGCTTTCTTT
CASTLGGNTEAFF
>TRBV29-1|.|TRBJ2-5|.
TGCAGCGTTGAGGACGGAAGCGATGTCGAGACCCAGTACTTC
CSVEDGSDVETQYF
>TRBV7-6|.|TRBJ1-5|TRBD1
TGTGCCAGCTCCCGGACAGGGGACCAAAATCAGCCCCAGCATTTT
CASSRTGDQNQPQHF
>TRBV12-3/TRBV12-4|.|TRBJ2-1|.
TGTGCCAGCAGGCCCCGATATGCGGGTGTGACCTACAATGAGCAGTTCTTC
CASRPRYAGVTYNEQFF
>TRBV4-2|few|TRBJ2-1|TRBD2
TGTGCCAGCAGCCAACGCCCCGGACTAGCGGGGGGACATAACAATGAGCAGTTCTTC
CASSQRPGLAGGHNNEQFF
>TRBV6-1|.|TRBJ2-4|.
TGTGCCAGCACTCTGGGCCCCGTAGGAGCCAAAAACATTCAGTACTTC
CASTLGPVGAKNIQYF
>TRBV6-2/TRBV6-3|.|TRBJ2-7|TRBD2
TGTGCCAGCAGTTACTTCGGGGGGGCCGAGCAGTACTTC
CASSYFGGAEQYF
>TRBV11-2|.|TRBJ2-7|TRBD1
TGTGCCAGCAAGGGGACAGGGTCGGGAGAGCAGTACTTC
CASKGTGSGEQYF